These 21 T cell receptor beta chains share one sample of origin, sequenced in a study of shared clonotypes between healthy human individuals. The repertoire was sequenced with immunoSEQ multiplex PCR; TCRdb's copy has only in-frame clones and lacks some. The sample consists of under 1,900,000 clones, approximately 98.5% of them appearing once. Sample: naive CD4+ T cells sorted from blood. This sample's subset: CD45RA+ positively selected. All receptors derive from a man aged 30 to 39 in good health.

The J gene is TRBJ2-7, the V gene TRBV28; 7 nucleotides match TRBD1. The CDR3 sequence is 16 residues long. Germline CDR1 and CDR2: MDHEN and SYDVKM. The trim removed 6 bases at V and 2 bases at J, leaving 13 bases unmatched. DNA for the CDR3: TGTGCCAGCAGCAGCTCAGTAGGGGGCCTTACCTACGAGCAGTACTTC. This encodes CASSSSVGGLTYEQYF.

The CDR3 coding sequence is TGTGCCAGCAGCCAAGATTTGGGCCGTTTTAATGAAAAACTGTTTTTT. It codes for CASSQDLGRFNEKLFF. The chain combines TRBV14 with TRBJ1-4; D is ambiguous. Germline CDR1 SGHDN, CDR2 FVKESK. V was trimmed by 0 bases and J by 4 bases, leaving 12 bases between them. The CDR3 contains 16 residues.

The chain carries TRBV9 and TRBJ2-1; 11 bases fit TRBD1. Germline CDR1 is SGDLS and CDR2 is YYNGEE. V gave up 2 bases and J gave up 9 bases; unmatched junction bases: 10. This CDR3 is 16 amino acids long. The CDR3 nucleotides read TGTGCCAGCAGCGTGCGGTTGGGGACAGGGGGACTTGAGCAGTTCTTC. Amino acids: CASSVRLGTGGLEQFF.

This clone has a single count. The V gene is TRBV28, the J gene TRBJ1-5, with D possibly matching TRBD1 (6 bases). Trimming left V 3 bases short and J 0 bases short, with 15 bases between. This CDR3 is 17 amino acids long. Germline loops: CDR1 MDHEN, CDR2 SYDVKM. The CDR3 sequence is CASSFLWDTNSNQPQHF. The CDR3 DNA reads TGTGCCAGCAGTTTCCTATGGGACACTAATAGCAATCAGCCCCAGCATTTT.

The chain combines TRBV7-9 with TRBJ2-1; D ambiguous. Trimming stripped 1 base from V and 2 bases from J, with 12 bases between. Germline V gene data show CDR1 as SEHNR and CDR2 as FQNEAQ (reference sequence). This CDR3 spans 16 amino acids. CDR3 bases: TGTGCCAGCAGCTTAGATGGCCCAAAGACCTACAATGAGCAGTTCTTC. This sequence encodes CASSLDGPKTYNEQFF.

V gene TRBV7-9 combines with J gene TRBJ1-5; D uncertain. Trimming took off 5 bases at V and 2 bases at J, with 16 bases between the two ends. The V gene's germline CDR1 is SEHNR and CDR2 FQNEAQ (reference sequence). CDR3 length equals 16 residues. DNA of the CDR3: TGTGCCAGCAGCCTGGTGGGTGGGGATGGCAATCAGCCCCAGCATTTT. It yields the protein CASSLVGGDGNQPQHF.

The chain is built from TRBV2 and TRBJ1-5, with unresolved D. The germline V and J ends were trimmed by 1 base and 0 bases, with 7 bases remaining between them. The length of the CDR3 is 15 residues. The germline V gene has CDR1 SNHLY and CDR2 FYNNEI. This chain's CDR3 is CASSEGRNSNQPQHF. As DNA, the CDR3 is TGTGCCAGCAGTGAAGGCCGGAATAGCAATCAGCCCCAGCATTTT. Together with reference TRBV2 and TRBJ1-5, the CDR3 gives the full variable domain: EPEVTQTPSHQVTQMGQEVILRCVPISNHLYFYWYRQILGQKVEFLVSFYNNEISEKSEIFDDQFSVERPDGSNFTLKIRSTKLEDSAMYFCASSEGRNSNQPQHFGDGTRLSIL.

Comments on this clone: Other DNA sequences of this sample code for an identical CDR3. The chain carries TRBV30 and TRBJ1-3; D is uncertain. CDR1 GTSNPN and CDR2 SVGIG come from the germline V gene (reference sequence). The CDR3 length is 15 residues. Trimming removed 0 bases at V and 0 bases at J, with 9 bases between. CDR3 in amino acids: CAWSVGGSSGNTIYF. In DNA form, the CDR3 reads TGTGCCTGGAGTGTTGGAGGGAGCTCTGGAAACACCATATATTTT.

The chain is built from TRBV29-1 and TRBJ2-7; 7 nucleotides line up with TRBD2. CDR3 length: 14 amino acids. The V segment lost 6 bases and the J segment 7 bases; nucleotides outside the gene matches: 15. Germline V lookup: CDR1 SQVTM, CDR2 ANQGSEA. CDR3 in amino acids: CSVVGMRESREQYF. CDR3 in DNA: TGCAGCGTCGTTGGGATGCGGGAGTCTCGGGAGCAGTACTTC.

This chain links TRBV7-9 with TRBJ2-5; a weak D match, TRBD2 (6 bases). The CDR3 is made up of 15 amino acids. Germline lookup yields CDR1 SEHNR and CDR2 FQNEAQ (reference sequence). The ends were cut back, 7 bases at V and 3 bases at J, with 18 bases in the middle. CDR3 sequence reads: CASTQIGTPKETQYF. The CDR3 coding sequence is TGTGCCAGCACCCAGATCGGGACTCCTAAAGAGACCCAGTACTTC. The variable domain in full, with the rest retrieved from reference TRBV7-9 and TRBJ2-5, is DTGVSQNPRHKITKRGQNVTFRCDPISEHNRLYWYRQTLGQGPEFLTYFQNEAQLEKSRLLSDRFSAERPKGSFSTLEIQRTEQGDSAMYLCASTQIGTPKETQYFGPGTRLLVL.

Here the CDR3 reads CASSLIQGTGELFF. The CDR3 DNA reads TGTGCCAGCAGTTTAATTCAGGGGACCGGGGAGCTGTTTTTT. J is TRBJ2-2 and V is TRBV28, with a weak D call TRBD1 (6 bases). Germline V lookup: CDR1 MDHEN, CDR2 SYDVKM. The CDR3 runs to 14 residues. Trimming took 2 bases from V and 5 from J, leaving 9 bases between them.

CDR3 DNA sequence: TGTGCCAGCAGCTTTTGGGACAGGGGATTCACTGAAGCTTTCTTT. It yields the protein CASSFWDRGFTEAFF. This sequence joins TRBV5-6 and TRBJ1-1; 10 nucleotides match TRBD1. This CDR3 region has 15 residues. Losses at the gene ends were 2 bases for V and 4 bases for J; bases not matched to a gene: 5. Germline CDR1 SGHDT, CDR2 YYEEEE. The complete variable domain, with remaining parts taken from reference TRBV5-6 and TRBJ1-1, reads DAGVTQSPTHLIKTRGQQVTLRCSPKSGHDTVSWYQQALGQGPQFIFQYYEEEERQRGNFPDRFSGHQFPNYSSELNVNALLLGDSALYLCASSFWDRGFTEAFFGQGTRLTVV.

The V and J genes are TRBV21-1 and TRBJ2-7; TRBD2, the D gene given by the table, was not confirmed from the DNA. TRBV21-1 is a documented pseudogene. The CDR3 is 16 amino acids. CDR3 in DNA: TGTGCCAGCAGCGCACGATACATAGCGGGGTTCTACGAGCAGTACTTC. Translating it yields CASSARYIAGFYEQYF.

This clone showed up just a few times. The rearrangement joins TRBV6-5 to TRBJ2-7, with D perhaps TRBD2 (6 bases). The CDR3 runs 14 residues. The V gene's germline CDR1 is MNHEY and CDR2 SVGAGI. Trimming took 0 bases from V and 5 from J, leaving 11 bases between them. CDR3 coding DNA: TGTGCCAGCAGTTACTCCCAGGGAGGTAACGAGCAGTACTTC. This encodes CASSYSQGGNEQYF.

The chain uses TRBV2 and TRBJ1-5; no clear D gene. Between the trimmed V and J ends, which lost 8 bases and 3 bases, there was a span of 11 bases. Germline V gives CDR1 SNHLY, CDR2 FYNNEI. The CDR3 runs 13 residues. The CDR3 region is CASEDPFNQPQHF. The CDR3 DNA follows: TGTGCCAGCGAGGACCCTTTCAATCAGCCCCAGCATTTT.

V gene TRBV11-3 combines with J gene TRBJ2-5; D not certain. The CDR3 contains 13 residues. Germline CDR1 is SGHNT and CDR2 is YENEEA. The ends were cut back, 5 bases at V and 1 base at J, with 8 bases in the middle. CDR3 sequence reads: CASSNSPQETQYF. CDR3 sequence (DNA): TGTGCCAGCAGCAATAGTCCCCAAGAGACCCAGTACTTC.

The chain employs TRBV18 and TRBJ1-1, with 11 bases aligning to TRBD1. This CDR3 comprises 18 residues. Trimming at V came to 4 bases and at J to 4 bases, leaving 14 bases not matched to a gene. The germline V gene encodes CDR1 KGHSH and CDR2 LQKENI. CDR3 in amino acids: CASSQMGQGVGYVTEAFF. Written as DNA, the CDR3 is TGTGCCAGCTCACAAATGGGACAGGGGGTTGGTTATGTCACTGAAGCTTTCTTT.

The J gene is TRBJ2-1, the V gene TRBV28; 9 nucleotides line up with TRBD2. Germline V gene lookup returns CDR1 MDHEN and CDR2 SYDVKM. The CDR3 length is 15 residues. V lost 2 bases and J lost 8; bases outside the gene matches: 7. Written as DNA, the CDR3 is TGTGCCAGCAGTTTAATAGCGGGAGCGGGTTATGAGCAGTTCTTC. It encodes CASSLIAGAGYEQFF.

The chain employs TRBV7-9 and TRBJ2-7, with 10 nucleotides matching TRBD2. This CDR3 spans 18 amino acids. The V gene's germline CDR1 is SEHNR and CDR2 FQNEAQ (reference sequence). V lost 6 bases, J lost 5 bases, and 19 bases stayed unmatched. The CDR3: CASSTREPLAGRGHEQYF. Here the CDR3 DNA reads TGTGCCAGCAGTACCCGGGAACCACTAGCGGGAAGAGGCCACGAGCAGTACTTC.

This clone was observed a single time. V is TRBV19 and J is TRBJ1-5; D unclear. Germline V gene data show CDR1 as LNHDA and CDR2 as SQIVND (reference sequence). The ends were cut back, 7 bases at V and 0 bases at J, with 13 bases in the middle. This CDR3 region has 15 residues. Written as DNA, the CDR3 is TGTGCCAGTACCCCAGAGGGAAATAGCAATCAGCCCCAGCATTTT. Residues: CASTPEGNSNQPQHF. Full variable domain (outside the CDR3, taken from reference TRBV19 and TRBJ1-5): DGGITQSPKYLFRKEGQNVTLSCEQNLNHDAMYWYRQDPGQGLRLIYYSQIVNDFQKGDIAEGYSVSREKKESFPLTVTSAQKNPTAFYLCASTPEGNSNQPQHFGDGTRLSIL.

This chain connects TRBV19 to TRBJ2-1; the D is unclear. Trimming cost V 3 bases and J 12 bases, with 9 bases left between them. Germline CDR1 LNHDA, CDR2 SQIVND (reference sequence). The length of the CDR3 is 11 residues. CDR3 protein: CASSIGEVQFF. The CDR3 DNA reads TGTGCCAGTAGTATCGGAGAGGTGCAGTTCTTC.